The clone carrying this T cell receptor (beta chain) occurred once. Clones were read by immunoSEQ multiplex PCR, and TCRdb kept only the in-frame ones, dropping some. Of 45,000 or so clones in the sample, about 85% were seen once. This record comes from a study of blood T cell repertoires in COVID-19. The ends lost 5 bases at V and 4 bases at J; junction bases unmatched: 1. The CDR3 is made up of 13 amino acids. The V gene's germline CDR1 is MNHEY and CDR2 SMNVEV (reference sequence). V is TRBV27 and J is TRBJ1-2; 10 nucleotides align to TRBD1. This clonotype originated in a human donor in a cohort sampled during active COVID-19. The sequenced sample consisted of peripheral blood. In DNA form, the CDR3 reads TGTGCCAGCAGTCGGGACAGGGGCTATGGCTACACCTTC. This gives the protein CASSRDRGYGYTF.